These 32 T cell receptor beta chains came from one sample sequenced in a study of Ad26.COV2.S vaccination and SARS-CoV-2 variants. Treatment meaning: about 20 received Ad26.COV2.S at low or high dose, single or two shots; 5 received placebo; per-sample allocation not given. The study sampled participants on day 63 after the first vaccine or placebo injection. Data came from immunoSEQ multiplex PCR; TCRdb stores just in-frame clones and leaves some out. The sample includes some 250,000 clones, 88% of them seen just once. The input for sequencing was peripheral blood, taken in a trial of Ad26.COV2.S vaccine versus placebo. These receptors came from a person between 18 and 60 years old who received the Ad26.COV2.S COVID-19 vaccine or a placebo.

This clone was seen a handful of times. V gene TRBV19 combines with J gene TRBJ1-1; D gene ambiguous. V lost 4 bases and J lost 0, with 12 bases in between. Germline CDR1 and CDR2: LNHDA and SQIVND (reference sequence). CDR3 length equals 15 residues. DNA of the CDR3: TGTGCCAGTAGTACCTTGGACGGTTTGAACACTGAAGCTTTCTTT. It yields the protein CASSTLDGLNTEAFF.

This clone was seen only a few times. V is TRBV19 and J is TRBJ2-6; D possibly corresponds to TRBD2 (5 bases). The germline V gene encodes CDR1 LNHDA and CDR2 SQIVND (reference sequence). The CDR3 totals 16 residues. The V end was cut by 5 bases, the J end by 2 bases, with 13 bases between. The chain's CDR3 is CASSLTPGAGANVLTF. CDR3 nucleotides: TGTGCCAGTAGTCTAACCCCCGGGGCTGGGGCCAACGTCCTGACTTTC.

This chain uses TRBV4-3 with TRBJ2-4; perhaps D is TRBD1 or TRBD2 (5 bases each). This CDR3 has 16 amino acids. Germline V lookup: CDR1 LGHNA, CDR2 YSLEER. The V end was cut by 5 bases, the J end by 1 base, with 15 bases between. The CDR3 DNA reads TGCGCCAGCAGCGAGGAGCCCGGGGCCGCCAAAAACATTCAGTACTTC. Amino acid sequence: CASSEEPGAAKNIQYF.

The chain employs TRBV28 and TRBJ1-5, with D possibly being TRBD1 (5 bases). This CDR3 spans 13 amino acids. Looked up from germline, CDR1 is MDHEN and CDR2 is SYDVKM. V lost 9 bases to trimming and J lost 2 bases, with 11 bases between them. The CDR3 loop is CASTWGRNQPQHF. CDR3 DNA: TGTGCCAGTACGTGGGGCCGCAATCAGCCCCAGCATTTT.

J is TRBJ1-3 and V is TRBV5-1; weak D call: TRBD1 (5 bases). Germline lookup yields CDR1 SGHRS and CDR2 YFSETQ. V lost 0 bases, J lost 0 bases, and 10 bases lay in between. This CDR3 region has 16 residues. CDR3 nucleotides: TGCGCCAGCAGCTTGGCCGGGGCCACCTCTGGAAACACCATATATTTT. It is translated as CASSLAGATSGNTIYF.

The V gene is TRBV6-6, the J gene TRBJ2-7; the D call may be TRBD1 or TRBD2 (5 bases each). Germline V gene lookup returns CDR1 MNHNY and CDR2 SVGAGI (reference sequence). This CDR3 is 11 amino acids long. Trimming pared 5 bases from V and 10 bases from J, leaving 12 bases between. CDR3 DNA sequence: TGTGCCAGCAGTCCTCCGGGACCTCAGTACTTC. It is translated as CASSPPGPQYF.

This chain connects TRBV7-8 to TRBJ2-2, with D perhaps matching TRBD2 (5 bases). This CDR3 has 16 residues. With 3 bases removed from V and 4 bases from J, the gap between germline ends came to 15 bases. Germline V CDR1 and CDR2: SGHVS, FQNEAQ. The CDR3 sequence: CASSFLAPRGTGELFF. The CDR3 region has the DNA TGTGCCAGCAGCTTCTTAGCGCCCCGAGGCACCGGGGAGCTGTTTTTT.

The V call is TRBV28, the J call TRBJ1-1; unclear D gene. Germline CDR1 reads MDHEN; CDR2 reads SYDVKM. The ends were cut back, 5 bases at V and 5 bases at J, with 9 bases in the middle. The CDR3 is 12 amino acids. CDR3 bases: TGTGCCAGCAGTCCTAGGCGGACTGAAGCTTTCTTT. Translation gives CASSPRRTEAFF.

The rearrangement joins TRBV5-1 to TRBJ2-1; 9 positions match TRBD1. The CDR3 is 16 residues long. V shed 4 bases and J 0 bases; nucleotides not matched to a gene: 5. The germline V gene encodes CDR1 SGHRS and CDR2 YFSETQ. CDR3 bases: TGCGCCAGCAGCCAGGGACAGGGAATCTCCTACAATGAGCAGTTCTTC. The encoded protein is CASSQGQGISYNEQFF.

This chain links TRBV28 with TRBJ2-7; D unresolved. V lost 3 bases, J lost 2 bases, and 14 bases lay in between. Germline loops: CDR1 MDHEN, CDR2 SYDVKM. The CDR3 has 15 amino acids. This CDR3 reads CASSFSLPATYEQYF. The CDR3 region has the DNA TGTGCCAGCAGTTTTTCACTTCCAGCCACCTACGAGCAGTACTTC.

V gene TRBV7-9 combines with J gene TRBJ1-4; D gene ambiguous. This CDR3 is 16 amino acids long. Germline lookup yields CDR1 SEHNR and CDR2 FQNEAQ (reference sequence). V lost 1 base, J lost 8 bases, and 17 bases lay in between. In nucleotides, the CDR3 is TGTGCCAGCAGCTTAGGTTGGGCACCCGGACTGGAAAAACTGTTTTTT. Amino acids: CASSLGWAPGLEKLFF.

V gene TRBV7-9 combines with J gene TRBJ2-2; TRBD1 matches at 8 bases. Looked up from germline, CDR1 is SEHNR and CDR2 is FQNEAQ (reference sequence). V lost 5 bases, J lost 6 bases, and 8 bases stayed unmatched. This CDR3 is built from 15 residues. The CDR3 here is CASSRQGPIPGELFF. CDR3 DNA sequence: TGTGCCAGCAGCCGACAGGGGCCTATCCCCGGGGAGCTGTTTTTT.

The V gene is TRBV6-5, the J gene TRBJ1-4; D gene ambiguous. The CDR3 contains 13 residues. Between the trimmed V and J ends, which lost 8 bases and 8 bases, there was a span of 15 bases. CDR1 and CDR2 from the germline V gene are MNHEY and SVGAGI. CDR3 region: CASSGMVGEKLFF. DNA of the CDR3: TGTGCCAGCTCCGGGATGGTCGGGGAAAAACTGTTTTTT.

The gene calls are TRBV19 and TRBJ2-1; TRBD2 agrees at 13 bases. V shed 8 bases, J shed 4 bases, and the junction held 17 bases outside the gene matches. The CDR3 is 19 residues long. The germline V gene has CDR1 LNHDA and CDR2 SQIVND (reference sequence). The CDR3 spells CASGSPGLAGPTGYNEQFF. As DNA, the CDR3 is TGTGCCAGTGGCTCCCCGGGACTAGCGGGACCAACGGGGTACAATGAGCAGTTCTTC.

Remarks on this clone: The identical CDR3 is also encoded by other nucleotide sequences in the sample. The chain joins TRBV9 to TRBJ2-1; D unresolved. V was trimmed by 0 bases and J by 0 bases, leaving 4 bases between them. Germline CDR1 SGDLS, CDR2 YYNGEE. CDR3 size: 14 residues. CDR3 amino acids: CASSVASSYNEQFF. The CDR3 bases are TGTGCCAGCAGCGTAGCCAGCTCCTACAATGAGCAGTTCTTC.

The chain uses TRBV5-6 and TRBJ2-4; D is unresolved. The CDR3 sequence is 14 residues long. Trimming shortened V by 4 bases and J by 6 bases, and 14 bases separated the two germline ends. Germline lookup yields CDR1 SGHDT and CDR2 YYEEEE. The CDR3 region is CASSRSLLLNIQYF. CDR3 coding DNA: TGTGCCAGCAGCCGTAGTCTCCTCCTAAACATTCAGTACTTC.

The V gene is TRBV7-2, the J gene TRBJ1-6; D unclear. In germline, CDR1 is SGHTA, CDR2 FQGNSA. The CDR3 has 14 residues. Trimming pared 3 bases from V and 7 bases from J, leaving 10 bases between. DNA of the CDR3: TGTGCCAGCAGCTTTCGGGCCCCAAATTCACCCCTCCACTTT. This encodes CASSFRAPNSPLHF.

This clone has at least ten counts. The CDR3 is CAISEPMGLAGDISTDTQYF. The CDR3 DNA is TGTGCCATCAGTGAGCCGATGGGACTAGCGGGAGATATTAGCACAGATACGCAGTATTTT. The chain uses TRBV10-3 and TRBJ2-3; 14 bases are shared with TRBD2. The CDR3 consists of 20 residues. Trimming took 2 bases from V and 0 from J; bases not matched to a gene: 10. Per germline, CDR1 ENHRY and CDR2 SYGVKD.

The chain carries TRBV6-5 and TRBJ2-3; the D is unclear. Germline V CDR1 and CDR2: MNHEY, SVGAGI. This CDR3 has 14 residues. Between the trimmed V and J ends, which lost 0 bases and 4 bases, there was a span of 8 bases. The CDR3: CASSYSSLADTQYF. CDR3 in DNA: TGTGCCAGCAGTTACTCGAGCTTGGCAGATACGCAGTATTTT.

This clone is a singleton in its sample. The chain joins TRBV7-2 to TRBJ2-4; 8 positions match TRBD1. V shed 1 base and J 1 base; nucleotides not matched to a gene: 12. The CDR3 is made up of 19 amino acids. Germline V gives CDR1 SGHTA, CDR2 FQGNSA. DNA for the CDR3: TGTGCCAGCAGCTTAGGGGAGCCTCAGACAGGGGCGGCCAAAAACATTCAGTACTTC. It yields the protein CASSLGEPQTGAAKNIQYF.

The V gene is TRBV2, the J gene TRBJ2-7, with D uncertain. The V gene's germline CDR1 is SNHLY and CDR2 FYNNEI. The CDR3 consists of 14 residues. Trimming left V 7 bases short and J 0 bases short, with 13 bases between. The chain's CDR3 is CASTPLRSSYEQYF. The CDR3 DNA reads as TGTGCCAGCACACCACTGCGGAGCTCCTACGAGCAGTACTTC. Combining the CDR3 with reference TRBV2 and TRBJ2-7 gives the whole variable domain EPEVTQTPSHQVTQMGQEVILRCVPISNHLYFYWYRQILGQKVEFLVSFYNNEISEKSEIFDDQFSVERPDGSNFTLKIRSTKLEDSAMYFCASTPLRSSYEQYFGPGTRLTVT.

The J gene is TRBJ2-7, the V gene TRBV4-2; D is possibly TRBD1 (6 bases). The germline V gene has CDR1 LGHNA and CDR2 YNFKEQ. CDR3 length: 15 amino acids. V shed 0 bases and J shed 0 bases, with 9 bases lying between them. The CDR3 spells CASSQDGQPSYEQYF. The CDR3 DNA sequence: TGTGCCAGCAGCCAAGACGGACAGCCCTCCTACGAGCAGTACTTC.

The V call is TRBV5-1, the J call TRBJ2-3; TRBD1 matches at 11 bases. Germline lookup yields CDR1 SGHRS and CDR2 YFSETQ. V lost 5 bases, J lost 3 bases, and 8 bases stayed unmatched. CDR3 length equals 16 residues. CDR3 loop: CASRRGQGDSTDTQYF. CDR3 DNA sequence: TGCGCCAGCAGACGGGGACAGGGGGATAGTACAGATACGCAGTATTTT.

This clone was seen a single time. The chain uses TRBV3-1 (or the pseudogene TRBV3-2) and TRBJ2-1; 8 bases fit TRBD1. Trimming removed 2 bases from V and 5 bases from J; junction bases left unmatched: 2. In germline, CDR1 is LGHDT, CDR2 YNNKEL (reference sequence). The CDR3 has 14 amino acids. The CDR3, as DNA: TGTGCCAGCAGCCAAATGGGACAGGACAATGAGCAGTTCTTC. Its translation is CASSQMGQDNEQFF.

The chain is built from TRBV9 and TRBJ1-1, with D possibly matching TRBD1 (5 bases). The germline V and J ends were trimmed by 0 bases and 5 bases, with 11 bases remaining between them. CDR1 is SGDLS and CDR2 is YYNGEE in the germline V gene. The CDR3 covers 14 residues. The CDR3: CASSVGEGWTEAFF. The CDR3 region has the DNA TGTGCCAGCAGCGTAGGAGAGGGGTGGACTGAAGCTTTCTTT.

V is TRBV11-3 and J is TRBJ2-1, with D tentatively TRBD1 (5 bases). This CDR3 spans 13 amino acids. V lost 0 bases and J lost 10, with 10 bases in between. Germline V gene sequence: CDR1 SGHNT, CDR2 YENEEA. In nucleotides, the CDR3 is TGTGCCAGCAGCTTAGATCATAACAGGGAGCAGTTCTTC. As protein: CASSLDHNREQFF.

The chain employs TRBV7-3 and TRBJ1-2, with TRBD1 identical over 10 bases. Germline lookup yields CDR1 SGHTA and CDR2 FQGTGA. The CDR3 is 14 residues long. Trimming removed 5 bases from V and 2 bases from J; junction bases left unmatched: 2. In nucleotides, the CDR3 is TGTGCCAGCAGCCCGACAGGGGGCAACTATGGCTACACCTTC. Its protein is CASSPTGGNYGYTF. Full variable domain (remainder filled in from reference TRBV7-3 and TRBJ1-2): GAGVSQTPSNKVTEKGKYVELRCDPISGHTALYWYRQSLGQGPEFLIYFQGTGAADDSGLPNDRFFAVRPEGSVSTLKIQRTERGDSAVYLCASSPTGGNYGYTFGSGTRLTVV.

Regarding this clone: Relative to the germline gene, one junction end is altered; a read error may explain this. The chain couples TRBV5-1 to TRBJ2-1; no clear D. The CDR3 has 12 residues. Germline loops: CDR1 SGHRS, CDR2 YFSETQ. Here the CDR3 DNA reads TGCGCCAGCAGCTTCAGTTACACTGAGCAGTTCTTC. Translation gives CASSFSYTEQFF.

The rearrangement links TRBV24-1 to TRBJ2-1; 8 bases line up with TRBD1. The CDR3 consists of 16 residues. Trimming cost V 4 bases and J 6 bases; bases outside gene matches: 10. Looked up from germline, CDR1 is KGHDR and CDR2 is SFDVKD. The CDR3 loop reads CATSDPGTGGGNEQFF. The CDR3 DNA follows: TGTGCCACCAGTGACCCGGGGACAGGTGGGGGCAATGAGCAGTTCTTC.

The chain carries TRBV7-9 and TRBJ2-2; 12 bases align to TRBD2. V gave up 5 bases and J gave up 5 bases; unmatched junction bases: 6. Per germline, CDR1 SEHNR and CDR2 FQNEAQ (reference sequence). The CDR3 length is 16 residues. CDR3 in amino acids: CASSPTSGGQTGELFF. CDR3 coding DNA: TGTGCCAGCAGCCCGACTAGCGGGGGTCAGACCGGGGAGCTGTTTTTT. Variable domain in full (rest from reference TRBV7-9 and TRBJ2-2): DTGVSQNPRHKITKRGQNVTFRCDPISEHNRLYWYRQTLGQGPEFLTYFQNEAQLEKSRLLSDRFSAERPKGSFSTLEIQRTEQGDSAMYLCASSPTSGGQTGELFFGEGSRLTVL.

This chain connects TRBV7-9 to TRBJ2-2; possibly TRBD2 for D (6 bases). The CDR3 is 15 amino acids. V was pared by 5 bases and J by 2 bases, with 12 bases between. Germline values: CDR1 SEHNR, CDR2 FQNEAQ (reference sequence). The CDR3 region is CASSPPGGNTGELFF. The CDR3 bases are TGTGCCAGCAGCCCCCCCGGGGGTAACACCGGGGAGCTGTTTTTT.

The J gene is TRBJ2-3, the V gene TRBV9; no definite D call. This CDR3 is built from 12 residues. Between the trimmed V and J ends, which lost 4 bases and 4 bases, there was a span of 7 bases. Looked up from germline, CDR1 is SGDLS and CDR2 is YYNGEE. CDR3 in DNA: TGTGCCAGCAGCCCCACAGCAGATACGCAGTATTTT. Translation: CASSPTADTQYF. The entire variable domain, with the rest obtained from reference TRBV9 and TRBJ2-3, is as follows: DSGVTQTPKHLITATGQRVTLRCSPRSGDLSVYWYQQSLDQGLQFLIQYYNGEERAKGNILERFSAQQFPDLHSELNLSSLELGDSALYFCASSPTADTQYFGPGTRLTVL.